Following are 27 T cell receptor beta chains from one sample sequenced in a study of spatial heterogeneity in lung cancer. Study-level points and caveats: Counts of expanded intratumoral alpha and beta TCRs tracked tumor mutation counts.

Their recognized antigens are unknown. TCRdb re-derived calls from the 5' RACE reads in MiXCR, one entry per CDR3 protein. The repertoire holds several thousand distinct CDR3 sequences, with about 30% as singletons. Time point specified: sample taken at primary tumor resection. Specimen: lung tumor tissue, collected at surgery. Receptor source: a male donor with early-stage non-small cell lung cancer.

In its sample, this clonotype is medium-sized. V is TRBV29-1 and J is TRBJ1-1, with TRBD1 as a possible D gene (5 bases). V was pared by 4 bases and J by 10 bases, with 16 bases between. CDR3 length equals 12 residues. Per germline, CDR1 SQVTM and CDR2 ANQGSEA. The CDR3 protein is CSVAGDGAGAFF. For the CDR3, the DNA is TGCAGCGTTGCGGGGGACGGGGCCGGAGCTTTCTTT. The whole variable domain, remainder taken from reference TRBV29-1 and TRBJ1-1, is SAVISQKPSRDICQRGTSLTIQCQVDSQVTMMFWYRQQPGQSLTLIATANQGSEATYESGFVIDKFPISRPNLTFSTLTVSNMSPEDSSIYLCSVAGDGAGAFFGQGTRLTVV.

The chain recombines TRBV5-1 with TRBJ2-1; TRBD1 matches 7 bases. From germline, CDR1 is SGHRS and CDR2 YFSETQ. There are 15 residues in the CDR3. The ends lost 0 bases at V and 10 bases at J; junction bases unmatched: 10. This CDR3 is CASSLEGGASREQFF. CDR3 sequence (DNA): TGCGCCAGCAGCTTGGAAGGGGGCGCCTCAAGGGAGCAGTTCTTC.

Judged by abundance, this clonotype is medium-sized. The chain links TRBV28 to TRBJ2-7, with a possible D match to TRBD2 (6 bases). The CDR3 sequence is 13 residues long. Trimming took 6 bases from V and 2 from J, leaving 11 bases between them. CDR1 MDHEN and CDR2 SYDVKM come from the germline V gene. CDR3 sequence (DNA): TGTGCCAGCAGCCCGGGGGAAGCCTACGAGCAGTACTTC. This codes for CASSPGEAYEQYF.

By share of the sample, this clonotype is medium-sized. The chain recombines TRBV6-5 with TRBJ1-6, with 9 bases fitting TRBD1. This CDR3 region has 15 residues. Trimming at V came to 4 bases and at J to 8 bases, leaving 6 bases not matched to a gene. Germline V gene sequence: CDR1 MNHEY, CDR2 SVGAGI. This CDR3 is CASSSSGTGYSPLHF. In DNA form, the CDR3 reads TGTGCCAGCAGTTCATCCGGGACAGGGTATTCACCCCTCCACTTT.

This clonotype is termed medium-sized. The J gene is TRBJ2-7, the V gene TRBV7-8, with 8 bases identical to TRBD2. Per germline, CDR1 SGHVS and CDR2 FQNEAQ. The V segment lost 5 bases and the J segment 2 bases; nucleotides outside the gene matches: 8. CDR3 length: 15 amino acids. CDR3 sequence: CASSRTTGLAYEQYF. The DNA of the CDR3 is TGTGCCAGCAGCCGCACCACGGGACTAGCCTACGAGCAGTACTTC.

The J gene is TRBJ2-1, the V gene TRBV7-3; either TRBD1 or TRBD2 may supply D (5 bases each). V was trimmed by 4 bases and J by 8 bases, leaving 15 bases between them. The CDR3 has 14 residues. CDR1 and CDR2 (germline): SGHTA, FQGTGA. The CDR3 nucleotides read TGTGCCAGCAGCTCGTCACCCGGGGCACATGAGCAGTTCTTC. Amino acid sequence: CASSSSPGAHEQFF.

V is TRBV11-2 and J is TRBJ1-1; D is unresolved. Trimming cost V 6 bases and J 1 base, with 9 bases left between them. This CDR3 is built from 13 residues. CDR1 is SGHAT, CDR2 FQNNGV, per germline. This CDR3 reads CASSQQRNTEAFF. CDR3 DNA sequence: TGTGCCAGCAGTCAACAGAGGAACACTGAAGCTTTCTTT. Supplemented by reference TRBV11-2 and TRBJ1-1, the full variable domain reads EAGVAQSPRYKIIEKRQSVAFWCNPISGHATLYWYQQILGQGPKLLIQFQNNGVVDDSQLPKDRFSAERLKGVDSTLKIQPAKLEDSAVYLCASSQQRNTEAFFGQGTRLTVV.

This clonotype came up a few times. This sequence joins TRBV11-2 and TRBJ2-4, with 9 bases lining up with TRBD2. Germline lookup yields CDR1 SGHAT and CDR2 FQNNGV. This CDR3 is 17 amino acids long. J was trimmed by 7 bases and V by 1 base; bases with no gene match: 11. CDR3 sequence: CASSLVPSGATGNIQYF. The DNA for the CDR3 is TGTGCCAGCAGCTTAGTCCCTAGCGGGGCGACGGGGAACATTCAGTACTTC.

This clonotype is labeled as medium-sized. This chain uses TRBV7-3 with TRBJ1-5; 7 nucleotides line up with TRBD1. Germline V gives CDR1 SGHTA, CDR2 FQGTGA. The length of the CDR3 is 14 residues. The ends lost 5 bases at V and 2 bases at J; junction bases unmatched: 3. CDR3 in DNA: TGTGCCAGCAGCCCCGGGACAGGCAATCAGCCCCAGCATTTT. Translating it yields CASSPGTGNQPQHF. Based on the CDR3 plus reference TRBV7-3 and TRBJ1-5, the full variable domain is GAGVSQTPSNKVTEKGKYVELRCDPISGHTALYWYRQSLGQGPEFLIYFQGTGAADDSGLPNDRFFAVRPEGSVSTLKIQRTERGDSAVYLCASSPGTGNQPQHFGDGTRLSIL.

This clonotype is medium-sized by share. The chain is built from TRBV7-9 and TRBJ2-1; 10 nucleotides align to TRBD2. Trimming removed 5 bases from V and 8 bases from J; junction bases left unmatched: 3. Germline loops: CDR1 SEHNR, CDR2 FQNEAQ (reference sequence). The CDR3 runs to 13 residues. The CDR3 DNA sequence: TGTGCCAGCAGCCTAGGACTAGCGGATGAGCAGTTCTTC. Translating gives CASSLGLADEQFF.

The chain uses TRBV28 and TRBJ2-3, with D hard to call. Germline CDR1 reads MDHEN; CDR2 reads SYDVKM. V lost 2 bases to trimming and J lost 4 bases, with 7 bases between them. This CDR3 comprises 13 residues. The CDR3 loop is CASSLNGADTQYF. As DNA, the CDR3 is TGTGCCAGCAGTTTAAATGGAGCAGATACGCAGTATTTT. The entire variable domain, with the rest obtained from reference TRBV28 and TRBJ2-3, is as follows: DVKVTQSSRYLVKRTGEKVFLECVQDMDHENMFWYRQDPGLGLRLIYFSYDVKMKEKGDIPEGYSVSREKKERFSLILESASTNQTSMYLCASSLNGADTQYFGPGTRLTVL.

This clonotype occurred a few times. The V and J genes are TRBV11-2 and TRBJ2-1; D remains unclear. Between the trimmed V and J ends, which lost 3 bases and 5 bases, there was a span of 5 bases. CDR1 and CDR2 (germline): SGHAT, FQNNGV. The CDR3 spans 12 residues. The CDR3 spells CASSFSNNEQFF. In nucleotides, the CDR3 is TGTGCCAGCAGCTTTTCAAACAATGAGCAGTTCTTC.

The CDR3 coding sequence is TGTGCCAGCAGTGACAGGACAGGGGGCCGGCAGCCCCAGCATTTT. Translating gives CASSDRTGGRQPQHF. V usage is TRBV6-1 and J usage is TRBJ1-5; 11 bases map to TRBD1. The V and J ends lost 3 bases and 7 bases, in that order; junction bases with no gene match: 5. CDR1 is MNHNS and CDR2 is SASEGT in the germline V gene. The CDR3 loop spans 15 amino acids.

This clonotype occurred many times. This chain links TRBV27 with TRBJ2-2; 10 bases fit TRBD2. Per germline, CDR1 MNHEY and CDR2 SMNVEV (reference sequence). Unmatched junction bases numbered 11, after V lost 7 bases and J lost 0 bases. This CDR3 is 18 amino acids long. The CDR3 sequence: CASTKIGTSDSNTGELFF. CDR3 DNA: TGTGCCAGCACCAAAATTGGGACTAGCGACTCGAACACCGGGGAGCTGTTTTTT.

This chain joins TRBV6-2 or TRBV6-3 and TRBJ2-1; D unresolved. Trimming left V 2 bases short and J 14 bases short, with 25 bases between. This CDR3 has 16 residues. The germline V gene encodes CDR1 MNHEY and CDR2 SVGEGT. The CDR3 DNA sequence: TGTGCCAGCAGTTACCGGCAGGAAGTTTCGGGTAGGAGCAAGTTCTTC. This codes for CASSYRQEVSGRSKFF.

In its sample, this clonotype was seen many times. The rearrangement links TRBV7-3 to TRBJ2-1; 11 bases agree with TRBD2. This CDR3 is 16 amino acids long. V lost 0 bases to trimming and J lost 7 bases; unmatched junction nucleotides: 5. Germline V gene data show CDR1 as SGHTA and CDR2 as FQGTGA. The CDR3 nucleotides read TGTGCCAGCAGCTTAACTAGCGGGAGGGCCTTTAATGAGCAGTTCTTC. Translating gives CASSLTSGRAFNEQFF.

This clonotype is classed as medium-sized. CDR3 coding DNA: TGTGCCAGCAGCTTATACAGGGCGGGTCGGACTAATGAAAAACTGTTTTTT. Amino acid sequence: CASSLYRAGRTNEKLFF. The chain links TRBV7-8 to TRBJ1-4; D possibly corresponds to TRBD1 (6 bases). V was cut by 2 bases and J by 2 bases, with 15 bases left in between. Germline CDR1 SGHVS, CDR2 FQNEAQ. This CDR3 comprises 17 residues.

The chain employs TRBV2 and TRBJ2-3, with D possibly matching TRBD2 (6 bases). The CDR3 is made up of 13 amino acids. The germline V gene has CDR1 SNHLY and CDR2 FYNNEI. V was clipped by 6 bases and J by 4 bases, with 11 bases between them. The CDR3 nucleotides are TGTGCCAGCAGCCGACTAGTTTCAGATACGCAGTATTTT. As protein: CASSRLVSDTQYF.

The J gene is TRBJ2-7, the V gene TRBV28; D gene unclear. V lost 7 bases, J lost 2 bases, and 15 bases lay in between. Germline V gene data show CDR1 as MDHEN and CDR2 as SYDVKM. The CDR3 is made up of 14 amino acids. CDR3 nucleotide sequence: TGTGCCAGCACCACGATCAGTTATGCCTACGAGCAGTACTTC. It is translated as CASTTISYAYEQYF. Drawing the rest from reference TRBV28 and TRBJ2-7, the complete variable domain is DVKVTQSSRYLVKRTGEKVFLECVQDMDHENMFWYRQDPGLGLRLIYFSYDVKMKEKGDIPEGYSVSREKKERFSLILESASTNQTSMYLCASTTISYAYEQYFGPGTRLTVT.

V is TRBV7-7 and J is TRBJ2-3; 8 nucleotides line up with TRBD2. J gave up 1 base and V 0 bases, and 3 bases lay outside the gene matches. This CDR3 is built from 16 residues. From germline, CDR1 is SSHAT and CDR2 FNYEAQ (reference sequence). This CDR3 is CASSLAPGGGTDTQYF. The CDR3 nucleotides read TGTGCCAGCAGCTTAGCGCCGGGGGGGGGCACAGATACGCAGTATTTT.

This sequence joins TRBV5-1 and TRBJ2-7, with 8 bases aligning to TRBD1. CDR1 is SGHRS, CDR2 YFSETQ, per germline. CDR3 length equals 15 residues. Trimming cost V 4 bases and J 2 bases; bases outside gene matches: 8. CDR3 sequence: CASSPGQGSPYEQYF. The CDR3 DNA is TGCGCCAGCAGCCCCGGACAGGGATCGCCCTACGAGCAGTACTTC.

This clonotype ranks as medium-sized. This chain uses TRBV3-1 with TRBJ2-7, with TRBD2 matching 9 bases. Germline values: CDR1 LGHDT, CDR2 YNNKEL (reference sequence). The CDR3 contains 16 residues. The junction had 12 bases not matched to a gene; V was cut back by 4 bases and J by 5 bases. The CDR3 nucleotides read TGTGCCAGCAGCCGCGGAATTAGCGGGAGAGTGAACGAGCAGTACTTC. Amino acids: CASSRGISGRVNEQYF.

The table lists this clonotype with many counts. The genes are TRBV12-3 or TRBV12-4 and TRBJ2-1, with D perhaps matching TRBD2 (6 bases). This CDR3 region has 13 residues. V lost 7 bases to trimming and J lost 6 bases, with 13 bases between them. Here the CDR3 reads CASTRGGVNEQFF. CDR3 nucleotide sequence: TGTGCCAGCACCCGAGGAGGGGTCAATGAGCAGTTCTTC.

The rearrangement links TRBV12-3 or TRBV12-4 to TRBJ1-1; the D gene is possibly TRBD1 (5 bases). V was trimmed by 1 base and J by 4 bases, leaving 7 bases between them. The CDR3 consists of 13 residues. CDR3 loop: CASSLGGTTEAFF. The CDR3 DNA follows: TGTGCCAGCAGTTTAGGGGGGACCACTGAAGCTTTCTTT.

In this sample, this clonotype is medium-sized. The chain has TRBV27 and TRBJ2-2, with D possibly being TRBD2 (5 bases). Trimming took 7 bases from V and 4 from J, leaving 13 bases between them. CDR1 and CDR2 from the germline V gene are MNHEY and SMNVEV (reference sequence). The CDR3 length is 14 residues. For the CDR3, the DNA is TGTGCCAGCACCTTAGTGGCGGGCACCGGGGAGCTGTTTTTT. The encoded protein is CASTLVAGTGELFF.

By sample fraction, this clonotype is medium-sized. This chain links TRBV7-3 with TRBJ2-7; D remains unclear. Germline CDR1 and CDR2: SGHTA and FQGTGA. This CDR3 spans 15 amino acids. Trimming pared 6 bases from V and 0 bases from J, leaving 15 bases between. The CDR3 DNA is TGTGCCAGCAGTCCGTGGCCTTTAAGCTCCTACGAGCAGTACTTC. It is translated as CASSPWPLSSYEQYF. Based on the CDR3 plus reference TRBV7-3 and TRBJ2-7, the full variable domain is GAGVSQTPSNKVTEKGKYVELRCDPISGHTALYWYRQSLGQGPEFLIYFQGTGAADDSGLPNDRFFAVRPEGSVSTLKIQRTERGDSAVYLCASSPWPLSSYEQYFGPGTRLTVT.

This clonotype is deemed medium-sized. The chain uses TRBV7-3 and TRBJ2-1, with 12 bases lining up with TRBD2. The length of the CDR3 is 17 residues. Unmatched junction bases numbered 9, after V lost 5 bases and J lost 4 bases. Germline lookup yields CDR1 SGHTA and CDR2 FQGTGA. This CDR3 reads CASSPLAGGMGYNEQFF. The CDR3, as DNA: TGTGCCAGCAGCCCGCTAGCGGGGGGGATGGGATACAATGAGCAGTTCTTC.